A selection of T cell receptor beta chains follows, all from one sample in a study of identifying expanded T cells in peripheral blood. The method was immunoSEQ multiplex PCR; TCRdb's version includes in-frame clones alone and lacks a portion of them. The data show about 78,000 clones, 80% to 90% seen once. The sequenced material came from blood. Receptors were obtained from a person aged 18-69 years in good health. Both conserved end residues are part of each CDR3. The size of a clone is reported for some rows only, either as once, few or many, or as a class for expanded clones.

abundance: few; v_gene: TRBV7-6; CDR3aa: CASSVTGGRETQYF
abundance: -; v_gene: TRBV19; CDR3aa: CATREGQGTRSGYNEQFF
abundance: once; v_gene: TRBV19; CDR3aa: CASRLGTGVHEQYF
abundance: few; v_gene: TRBV18; CDR3aa: CASSRLRDRYTDTQYF
abundance: few; v_gene: TRBV7-9; CDR3aa: CASSLEFGEKLFF
abundance: -; v_gene: TRBV10-3; CDR3aa: CAIGQNEKLFF
abundance: -; v_gene: TRBV4-2; CDR3aa: CASSQVSQGSEKLFF
abundance: -; v_gene: TRBV18; CDR3aa: CASSPTGQGTHNEQFF
abundance: -; v_gene: TRBV7-9; CDR3aa: CASSLRGPNTGELFF
abundance: -; v_gene: TRBV7-6; CDR3aa: CASSPGLLSREQFF
abundance: -; v_gene: TRBV4-1; CDR3aa: CASSQAWTSRGETQYF
abundance: once; v_gene: TRBV4-1; CDR3aa: CASSLYTGRNTGELFF
abundance: -; v_gene: TRBV5-1; CDR3aa: CASTQSAGDRTDTQYF
abundance: -; v_gene: TRBV7-9; CDR3aa: CASSRYSGTGSYEQYF
abundance: -; v_gene: TRBV11-2; CDR3aa: CASTNRATASYEQYF
abundance: -; v_gene: TRBV7-3; CDR3aa: CASSLQGSNQPQHF
abundance: -; v_gene: TRBV9; CDR3aa: CASSVGEGWRNEQFF
abundance: -; v_gene: TRBV10-3; CDR3aa: CAISDRGDTQYF
abundance: -; v_gene: TRBV19; CDR3aa: CASSNNEQFF
abundance: -; v_gene: TRBV7-2; CDR3aa: CASSPGGLAVTGELFF
abundance: -; v_gene: TRBV6-6; CDR3aa: CASSYLSVEGNEQFF
abundance: -; v_gene: TRBV5-4; CDR3aa: CASSLEGDGYEQYF
abundance: -; v_gene: TRBV4-3; CDR3aa: CASSQVFGTGSYEQYF
abundance: -; v_gene: TRBV19; CDR3aa: CASSSEAFSGNTIYF
abundance: -; v_gene: TRBV28; CDR3aa: CASSFPGGADTQYF
abundance: -; v_gene: TRBV5-6; CDR3aa: CASSYRGGFYEQYF
abundance: -; v_gene: TRBV5-1; CDR3aa: CASSSQMGAGYNEQFF
abundance: -; v_gene: TRBV19; CDR3aa: CASSIEEGTDTQYF
abundance: -; v_gene: TRBV5-6; CDR3aa: CASSLEGPSGSTYNEQFF
abundance: -; v_gene: TRBV7-2; CDR3aa: CASSLEGRPQETQYF
abundance: -; v_gene: TRBV19; CDR3aa: CASSVGDTTNEKLFF
abundance: -; v_gene: TRBV7-3; CDR3aa: CASSGVGGVTGELFF
abundance: -; v_gene: TRBV5-6; CDR3aa: CASSSGPTTQYF
abundance: -; v_gene: TRBV5-1; CDR3aa: CASSLAAGAFYEQYF
abundance: -; v_gene: TRBV7-2; CDR3aa: CASSLRGQYNEQFF
abundance: -; v_gene: TRBV6-5; CDR3aa: CASSTGTSVSFKYF
abundance: -; v_gene: TRBV5-1; CDR3aa: CASSLEPNGINIQYF
abundance: -; v_gene: TRBV7-9; CDR3aa: CAGTGVYNEQFF
abundance: once; v_gene: TRBV4-1; CDR3aa: CASSQGPGYEQYF
abundance: -; v_gene: TRBV5-1; CDR3aa: CASKEVNTEAFF
abundance: -; v_gene: TRBV7-7; CDR3aa: CASSLDREETQYF
abundance: few; v_gene: TRBV19; CDR3aa: CASSIRGSNTEAFF
abundance: -; v_gene: TRBV28; CDR3aa: CASSLPGALDYGYTF
abundance: once; v_gene: TRBV18; CDR3aa: CASSPPKRTNEKLFF
abundance: -; v_gene: TRBV28; CDR3aa: CASSDIGTAIGTDTQYF
abundance: -; v_gene: TRBV4-2; CDR3aa: CASSQYRGATDTQYF
abundance: -; v_gene: TRBV6-5; CDR3aa: CASSLGGPGNTEAFF
abundance: -; v_gene: TRBV6-5; CDR3aa: CASSYGQGNGYTF
abundance: few; v_gene: TRBV11-2; CDR3aa: CASSLGISNQPQHF
abundance: -; v_gene: TRBV2; CDR3aa: CASSDSGLAGGYTQYF
abundance: -; v_gene: TRBV10-3; CDR3aa: CAISTQGARYGYTF
abundance: few; v_gene: TRBV7-7; CDR3aa: CASSLGQNNEQFF